A single sample gave rise to the 12 T cell receptor beta chains below, sequenced in a study of tumor and adjacent non-tumor tissue in lung cancer. TCRbeta libraries were built with three rounds of nested PCR, modified from ARM-PCR. A single record per CDR3 protein comes from TCRdb applying MiXCR to the multiplex PCR reads. The sample records fewer than 120,000 distinct CDR3 sequences, approximately 80% being singletons. The template was RNA from unsorted bulk tissue. The source material was lung tumor tissue. These receptors were collected from a man in his sixties or seventies with non-small cell lung cancer.

With respect to this clonotype: The junction differs from germline at one of its ends, possibly a read error. The chain combines TRBV6-6 with TRBJ2-4, with 7 positions matching TRBD2. Germline V gene sequence: CDR1 MNHNY, CDR2 SVGAGI (reference sequence). The CDR3 is 12 amino acids. The CDR3 DNA sequence: TGTGGCAGCATAGGGACTAAAAACATTAAGTACTTC. Amino acid sequence: CGSIGTKNIKYF.

A word on this clonotype: The CDR3 end shows no conserved phenylalanine or tryptophan, and so a read error is likely. CDR3 DNA: TGTGCCACCAGTTACTCGACTAGCGGATACTCCTACGAGCAGTACCTC. It codes for CATSYSTSGYSYEQYL. The gene calls are TRBV6-6 and TRBJ2-7, with 9 bases matching TRBD2. This CDR3 spans 16 amino acids. CDR1 MNHNY and CDR2 SVGAGI come from the germline V gene (reference sequence).

Remarks on this clonotype: The CDR3 ends on some other residue instead of the conserved phenylalanine or tryptophan, so this is likely a read error. The DNA is omitted, as the CDR3 cannot be located on it reliably, and the CDR3 follows TCRdb's listing. The V and J genes are TRBV11-1 and TRBJ2-1; TRBD1 is the table's D call and was not checked against the DNA. Germline CDR1 is SGHAT and CDR2 is FQDESV (reference sequence). The CDR3 extends over 16 residues, inclusive of both ends. The CDR3 here is CTSSPRPGQGPHELLS.

This rearrangement joins TRBV7-9 to TRBJ1-2; D possibly corresponds to TRBD1 (6 bases). This CDR3 spans 15 amino acids. CDR1 and CDR2 (germline): SEHNR, FQNEAQ (reference sequence). V was pared by 3 bases and J by 7 bases, with 18 bases between. As DNA, the CDR3 is TGTGCCAGCAGCTTGGAGGGGGTCGCATTTATTGGCTACACCTTC. Translating it yields CASSLEGVAFIGYTF.

Remarks on this clonotype: A much bigger clone sits one base away, suggesting this may be a read error. The gene calls are TRBV28 and TRBJ1-5; TRBD1 might be the D (6 bases). The germline V gene has CDR1 MDHEN and CDR2 SYDVKM. This CDR3 comprises 14 residues. Here the CDR3 DNA reads TGTGCCAGCGGTTTGCCCACGGACAGAGGTCCCCAGCATTTT. Its translation: CASGLPTDRGPQHF.

A remark on this clonotype: This CDR3 is missing its conserved last phenylalanine or tryptophan, likely due to a read error. The chain joins TRBV11-2 to TRBJ2-3, with D unresolved. Looked up from germline, CDR1 is SGHAT and CDR2 is FQNNGV. CDR3 length equals 14 residues. The CDR3, as DNA: TGTGCCAGTAGACGGACGACCACAGCAGATACTCAGTATTCT. Encoded protein: CASRRTTTADTQYS.

A word on this clonotype: At one end, the junction sequence differs from germline, possibly due to a read error. The genes are TRBV6-2 or TRBV6-3 and TRBJ2-3; 11 bases are a match to TRBD2. Germline loops: CDR1 MNHEY, CDR2 SVGEGT. The CDR3 totals 15 residues. The CDR3 bases are TGTACCAGCAGTTACACTAGCGGGAGTTGGATTACGCAGTATTTT. Its protein product is CTSSYTSGSWITQYF.

In this sample, this clonotype turned up a few times. A read error may be the cause here, since a much bigger clone is one base away. The CDR3: CASSQRTGGLAVYDEQFF. The CDR3, as DNA: TGTGCCAGCAGCCAAAGGACAGGGGGACTAGCGGTCTACGATGAGCAGTTCTTC. This chain uses TRBV4-2 with TRBJ2-1, with a possible D match to TRBD2 (11 bases). This CDR3 comprises 18 residues. From germline, CDR1 is LGHNA and CDR2 YNFKEQ.

As for this clonotype: Compared with germline, one end of the junction differs, possibly owing to a read error. The chain has TRBV11-2 and TRBJ2-1; D not certain. Germline V lookup: CDR1 SGHAT, CDR2 FQNNGV. CDR3 length equals 11 residues. CDR3 bases: TGTGCCAGCAGAATAGGACCGGTGAAGTACTTC. This codes for CASRIGPVKYF.

With respect to this clonotype: A read error may account for a junction end that differs from germline. The chain is built from TRBV12-3 or TRBV12-4 and TRBJ1-1; D gene unclear. CDR3 length: 13 residues. The CDR3 sequence is CAGSFRYTQEAFF. CDR3 sequence (DNA): TGTGCCGGCAGTTTTCGGTACACACAGGAAGCTTTCTTT.

Concerning this clonotype itself: The CDR3 does not end in the conserved phenylalanine or tryptophan, so this is likely a read error. The chain recombines TRBV29-1 with TRBJ2-3; D remains unclear. V lost 3 bases and J lost 0, with 10 bases in between. Germline values: CDR1 SQVTM, CDR2 ANQGSEA. CDR3 size: 14 residues. The CDR3: CSVDRESSTDTQYL. The DNA of the CDR3 is TGCAGCGTTGATAGAGAGTCTAGCACAGATACGCAGTATCTT.

The chain joins TRBV29-1 to TRBJ1-1; D is undetermined. The germline V and J ends were trimmed by 6 bases and 10 bases, with 24 bases remaining between them. The germline V gene has CDR1 SQVTM and CDR2 ANQGSEA. The CDR3 is 14 amino acids. CDR3 DNA sequence: TGCAGCGTAACCACGGGCGGGCCAAATAGCGGAGCTTTCTTT. Translation gives CSVTTGGPNSGAFF. The full variable domain, with the rest looked up from reference TRBV29-1 and TRBJ1-1, is SAVISQKPSRDICQRGTSLTIQCQVDSQVTMMFWYRQQPGQSLTLIATANQGSEATYESGFVIDKFPISRPNLTFSTLTVSNMSPEDSSIYLCSVTTGGPNSGAFFGQGTRLTVV.